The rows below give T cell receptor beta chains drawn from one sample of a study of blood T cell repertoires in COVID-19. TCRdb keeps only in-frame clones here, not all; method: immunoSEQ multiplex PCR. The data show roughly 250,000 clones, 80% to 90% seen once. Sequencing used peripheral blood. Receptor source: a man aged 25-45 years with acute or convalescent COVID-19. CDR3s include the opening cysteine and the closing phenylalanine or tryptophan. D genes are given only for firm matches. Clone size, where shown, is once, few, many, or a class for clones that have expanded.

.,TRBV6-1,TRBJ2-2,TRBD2,TGTGCCAGCAGTGAAAGTGGCCTAGCGGGGGGCATCGGGGAGCTGTTTTTT,CASSESGLAGGIGELFF
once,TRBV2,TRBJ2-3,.,TGTGCCAGCATTGTCTTGTCGAGGGAAAGCACAGATACGCAGTATTTT,CASIVLSRESTDTQYF
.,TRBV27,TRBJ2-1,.,TGTGCCAGCAGAGTCGAGACTAGGGACAATGAGCAGTTCTTC,CASRVETRDNEQFF
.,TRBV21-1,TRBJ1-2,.,TGTGCCAGCAGCAAAGCCGCGGGAACGTATACAGGAACCTCTAGGGGCTACACCTTC,CASSKAAGTYTGTSRGYTF
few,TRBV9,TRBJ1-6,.,TGTGCCAGCAGCGTAGTCTCAGGGAATTCACCCCTCCACTTT,CASSVVSGNSPLHF
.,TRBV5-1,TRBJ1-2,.,TGCGCCAGTGCCGAGGCGGATTTTAACTATGGCTACACCTTC,CASAEADFNYGYTF
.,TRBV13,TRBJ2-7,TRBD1,TGTGCCAGCAGCAAGGGGGCTGCCCCCCACGAGCAGTACTTC,CASSKGAAPHEQYF
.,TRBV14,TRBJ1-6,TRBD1,TGTGCCAGCAGCCAAGGACCGGGGACAGGAGCTTCACCCCTCCACTTT,CASSQGPGTGASPLHF
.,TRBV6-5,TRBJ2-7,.,TGTGCCAGCTCCGGAAATGGGGGCGGCTACGAGCAGTACTTC,CASSGNGGGYEQYF
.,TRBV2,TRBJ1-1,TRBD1,TGTGCCAGCAGTTCGACCGCCGGGACAGGAAACACTGAAGCTTTCTTT,CASSSTAGTGNTEAFF
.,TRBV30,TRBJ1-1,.,TGTGCCTGGAGTACTGAAGCAGGGCCTGGGGCTTTCTTT,CAWSTEAGPGAFF
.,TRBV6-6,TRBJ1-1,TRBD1,TGTGCCAGCAGTTTCGGGGACAGGGTGACAACTGAAGCTTTCTTT,CASSFGDRVTTEAFF
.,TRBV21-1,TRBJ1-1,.,TGTGCCAGCAGCACTCGGGGGGCGGACACTGAAGCTTTCTTT,CASSTRGADTEAFF
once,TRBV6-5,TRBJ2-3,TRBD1,TGTGCCAGCAGGCAGACCAGGGGGGATACGCAGTATTTT,CASRQTRGDTQYF
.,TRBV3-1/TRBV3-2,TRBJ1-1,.,TGTGCCAGCAGCCAACGCGGGGCCAACACTGAAGCTTTCTTT,CASSQRGANTEAFF
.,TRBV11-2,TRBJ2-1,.,TGTGCCAGCAGCTTATTTGACAGAAGCAATGAGCAGTTCTTC,CASSLFDRSNEQFF
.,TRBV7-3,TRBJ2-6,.,TGTGCCAGCAGCTTTCGACGGGCTGGGGCCAACGTCCTGACTTTC,CASSFRRAGANVLTF
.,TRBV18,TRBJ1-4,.,TGTGCCAGCTCACCACCCGGGTCTGAAAAACTGTTTTTT,CASSPPGSEKLFF
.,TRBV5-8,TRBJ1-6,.,TGTGCCAGCATGGGGGGGCAGGCCTATAATTCACCCCTCCACTTT,CASMGGQAYNSPLHF
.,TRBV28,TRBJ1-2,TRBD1,TGTGCCAGCAGTTCCCGGACAGGGGCCAACTATGGCTACACCTTC,CASSSRTGANYGYTF
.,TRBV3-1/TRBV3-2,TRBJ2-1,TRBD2,TGTGCCAGCAGCTCTGGACTAGCCTTAAATGAGCAGTTCTTC,CASSSGLALNEQFF
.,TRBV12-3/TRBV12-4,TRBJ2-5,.,TGTGCCAGCAGTCGCGATCGGGAGACCCAGTACTTC,CASSRDRETQYF
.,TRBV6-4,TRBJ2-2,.,TGTGCCAGCAGCCGAGGAACCGGGGAGCTGTTTTTT,CASSRGTGELFF
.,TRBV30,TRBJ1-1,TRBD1,TGTGCCTGGAGGGGACAGGGGCCATCTGAAGCTTTCTTT,CAWRGQGPSEAFF
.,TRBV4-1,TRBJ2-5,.,TGCGCCAGCAGCCACCTCCAAGAGACCCAGTACTTC,CASSHLQETQYF
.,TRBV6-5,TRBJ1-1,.,TGTGCCAGCATCCCTTCCGGGGGTAACACTGAAGCTTTCTTT,CASIPSGGNTEAFF
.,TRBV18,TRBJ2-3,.,TGTGCCAGCTCCTCTGGAGCCCGAACAGATACGCAGTATTTT,CASSSGARTDTQYF
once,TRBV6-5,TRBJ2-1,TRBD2,TGTGCCACCCATAAACCGGGACTAGCGGGGGACTTATTCTTC,CATHKPGLAGDLFF
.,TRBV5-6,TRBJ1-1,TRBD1,TGTGCCAGCAGCTTGAAGGACAGGGGCTCGAGGGCTGAAGCTTTCTTT,CASSLKDRGSRAEAFF
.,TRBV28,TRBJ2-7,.,TGTGCCAGCAGTCTCGCTAGGGAGCAGTACTTC,CASSLAREQYF
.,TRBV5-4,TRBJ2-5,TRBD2,TGTGCCAGCAGCTTTAATCCGACTAGCGGAACAATCCAAGAGACCCAGTACTTC,CASSFNPTSGTIQETQYF
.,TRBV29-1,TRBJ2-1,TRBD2,TGCAGCTCACGGCTTGCGGGAGGTGAGCAGTTCTTC,CSSRLAGGEQFF
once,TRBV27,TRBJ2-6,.,TGTGCCAGCAGTTTAACTCGGGTAGGGGCCAACGTCCTGACTTTC,CASSLTRVGANVLTF
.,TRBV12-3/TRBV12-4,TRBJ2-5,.,TGTGCCAGCAGTTTCGGTTACGGAGTTCAGTACTTC,CASSFGYGVQYF
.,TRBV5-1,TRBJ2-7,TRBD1,TGCGCCAGCAGCTTGGCAGTCACAGGGGGACCCTACGAGCAGTACTTC,CASSLAVTGGPYEQYF
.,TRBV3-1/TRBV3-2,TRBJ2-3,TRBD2,TGTGCCAGCAGCCAAACCCCTAGCGGGGCTAGCACAGATACGCAGTATTTT,CASSQTPSGASTDTQYF
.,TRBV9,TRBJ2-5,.,TGTGCCAGCAGCGTATCGGGAACAGAAGGAAAGACCCAGTACTTC,CASSVSGTEGKTQYF
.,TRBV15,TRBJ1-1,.,TGTGCCACCAGCAGAGATGGGGCGAGCACTGAAGCTTTCTTT,CATSRDGASTEAFF
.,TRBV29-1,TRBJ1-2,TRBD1,TGCAGCGCCCGACAGGGGACTAACTATGGCTACACCTTC,CSARQGTNYGYTF
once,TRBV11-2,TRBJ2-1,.,TGTGCCAGCAGCCCCCGGCGAGGGCCTGTTGCGGGATGGGGGAATGAGCAGTTCTTC,CASSPRRGPVAGWGNEQFF
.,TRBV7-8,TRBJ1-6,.,TGTGCCAGCAGCTTTAGTCCCGGAGGGCCCCTCCACTTT,CASSFSPGGPLHF
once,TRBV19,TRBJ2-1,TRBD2,TGTGCCAGTACCTCCCATAGGGGACTAGCGGGGGGGCAGTTCTTC,CASTSHRGLAGGQFF
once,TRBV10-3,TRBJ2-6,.,TGTGCCATCAGTGGTGCGGCAGTCTCTGGGGCCAACGTCCTGACTTTC,CAISGAAVSGANVLTF
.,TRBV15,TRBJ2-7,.,TGTGCCACCAGCAGAGATTGGCTGGAGCAGTACTTC,CATSRDWLEQYF